The subject of this entry is one T cell receptor beta chain. Antigen: not known. With 0 bases removed from V and 4 bases from J, the gap between germline ends came to 19 bases. Germline V gene sequence: CDR1 SGHRS, CDR2 YFSETQ. The CDR3 loop spans 17 amino acids. TCRdb passed the 5' RACE reads through MiXCR, listing each CDR3 protein once. The data show under 600,000 distinct CDR3 sequences, about 20% seen once. This entry belongs to a study of T-cell memory formation after mild COVID-19. Findings and caveats of the study: Mainly in CM and EM were contracting CD4+ clones; CD8+ were in EMRA. A second wave expanding day 15 to 37 was CD4+-biased; contracting clones were balanced.

This receptor was obtained from an adult woman who had mild COVID-19 (a few samples of this study predate the infection). Cell type and time point are not known. J is TRBJ2-5 and V is TRBV5-1; weak D call: TRBD2 (6 bases). Sequenced material: PBMCs or a T cell subset sorted from them (not recorded which). The CDR3 nucleotides are TGCGCCAGCAGCTTGGGTTCCCACCTACGGGGGATAGAGACCCAGTACTTC. It encodes CASSLGSHLRGIETQYF.